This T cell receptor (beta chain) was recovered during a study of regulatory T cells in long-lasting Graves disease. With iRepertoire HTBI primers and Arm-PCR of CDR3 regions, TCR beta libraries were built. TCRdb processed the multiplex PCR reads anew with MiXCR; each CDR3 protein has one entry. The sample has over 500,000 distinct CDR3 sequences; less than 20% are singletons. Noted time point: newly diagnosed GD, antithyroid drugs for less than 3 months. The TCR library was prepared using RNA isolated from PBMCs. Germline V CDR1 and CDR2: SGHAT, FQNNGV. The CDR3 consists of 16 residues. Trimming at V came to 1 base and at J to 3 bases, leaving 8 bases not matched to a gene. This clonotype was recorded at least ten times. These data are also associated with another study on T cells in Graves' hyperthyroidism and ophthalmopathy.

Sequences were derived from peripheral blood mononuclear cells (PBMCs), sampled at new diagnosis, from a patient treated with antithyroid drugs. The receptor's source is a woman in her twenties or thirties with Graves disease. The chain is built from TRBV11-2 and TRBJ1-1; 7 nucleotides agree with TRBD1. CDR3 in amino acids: CASSLGSTGTDTEAFF. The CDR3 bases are TGTGCCAGCAGCTTAGGCTCTACCGGGACAGACACTGAAGCTTTCTTT.